This T cell receptor (beta chain) was recovered during a study of blood T cell repertoires in COVID-19. In the study overall: Sample material is recorded as cDNA or gDNA derived from T cells, B-cell-depleted T cells, or PBMCs.

This clone was recorded a few times. Under the authors' procedure: Reference gene primer amplification gave nucleated cell count estimates. Profiled with immunoSEQ multiplex PCR; TCRdb holds only in-frame clones, not every one. V, J and clone size are taken as reported in that table, and D and trimming were inferred from the DNA itself. The data show 140,000 to 150,000 clones, over 80% seen once. This TCR derives from a woman aged 50 to 65 with acute or convalescent COVID-19. Input material: peripheral blood.

The CDR3 loop reads CASSLRGGFDRPPAFF. The CDR3 nucleotides are TGTGCCAGCAGCTTAAGGGGGGGTTTTGACAGACCTCCAGCTTTCTTT. The chain is built from TRBV7-3 and TRBJ1-1, with TRBD1 as a possible D gene (5 bases). Germline values: CDR1 SGHTA, CDR2 FQGTGA. Trimming removed 1 base from V and 10 bases from J, with 22 bases in between. The CDR3 is 16 residues long.